This entry lists 26 T cell receptor beta chains sequenced from one sample in a study of T cell responses to AZD1222 COVID-19 vaccine. The repertoire was sequenced with immunoSEQ multiplex PCR; TCRdb's copy has only in-frame clones and lacks some. The sample lists roughly 150,000 clones; 80% to 95% were seen once. The specimen comprised peripheral blood, sampled on day 0 of AZD1222 vaccination. The receptors shown here come from an adult in good health.

The chain combines TRBV4-1 with TRBJ1-1; unclear D gene. CDR1 MGHRA and CDR2 YSYEKL come from the germline V gene. The V end was cut by 4 bases, the J end by 3 bases, with 18 bases between. This CDR3 spans 16 amino acids. The CDR3 sequence: CASSLRVVGMYTEAFF. The DNA of the CDR3 is TGCGCCAGCAGCCTGAGGGTGGTCGGGATGTACACTGAAGCTTTCTTT.

This clone showed up just once. V is TRBV29-1 and J is TRBJ2-5, with 7 nucleotides matching TRBD1. The CDR3 totals 14 residues. Germline trimming cut 6 bases from V and 5 bases from J; bases unmatched to any gene: 12. Germline loops: CDR1 SQVTM, CDR2 ANQGSEA. The CDR3 protein is CSVDATGEWETQYF. The CDR3 DNA reads as TGCAGCGTCGACGCCACAGGGGAGTGGGAGACCCAGTACTTC.

Only one count was recorded for this clone. This sequence joins TRBV18 and TRBJ1-1, with a tentative D call TRBD1 (5 bases). In germline, CDR1 is KGHSH, CDR2 LQKENI. Trimming cost V 3 bases and J 1 base, with 9 bases left between them. The CDR3 spans 14 residues. The DNA of the CDR3 is TGTGCCAGCTCACCCCGACAGTGGAACACTGAAGCTTTCTTT. This codes for CASSPRQWNTEAFF.

This chain links TRBV27 with TRBJ1-2, with 8 bases fitting TRBD1. V gave up 5 bases and J gave up 6 bases; unmatched junction bases: 11. Germline CDR1 reads MNHEY; CDR2 reads SMNVEV (reference sequence). The CDR3 sequence is 15 residues long. The DNA of the CDR3 is TGTGCCAGCAGTCCCCGGGACAGGCCAGGGAATGGCTACACCTTC. It is translated as CASSPRDRPGNGYTF.

CDR3 DNA sequence: TGCGCCAGCAGCCCCCCGGGACAGGGTTATGGCTACACCTTC. Its protein product is CASSPPGQGYGYTF. The chain combines TRBV5-1 with TRBJ1-2; 9 bases are a match to TRBD1. Germline loops: CDR1 SGHRS, CDR2 YFSETQ. With V trimmed by 4 bases and J by 5 bases, 6 bases remained unmatched. The CDR3 is 14 amino acids.

This rearrangement joins TRBV6-1 to TRBJ2-1, with 9 bases fitting TRBD1. Germline CDR1 and CDR2: MNHNS and SASEGT. V was clipped by 3 bases and J by 6 bases; unmatched bases: 9. The CDR3 is made up of 16 amino acids. CDR3 protein: CASSDPGTGNPNEQFF. CDR3 DNA: TGTGCCAGCAGTGATCCCGGGACAGGGAACCCCAATGAGCAGTTCTTC.

The V and J genes are TRBV5-1 and TRBJ2-1; 7 positions agree with TRBD1. The CDR3 is 16 amino acids. CDR1 and CDR2 from the germline V gene are SGHRS and YFSETQ. After removal of 2 bases from V and 0 bases from J, the junction contained 5 bases not matched to a gene. Here the CDR3 reads CASSFRQGSSYNEQFF. The DNA of the CDR3 is TGCGCCAGCAGCTTCCGACAGGGATCCTCCTACAATGAGCAGTTCTTC.

The chain couples TRBV27 to TRBJ1-1; the D is unclear. The germline V gene has CDR1 MNHEY and CDR2 SMNVEV (reference sequence). The CDR3 is 13 residues long. V gave up 2 bases and J gave up 6 bases, with 10 bases separating them. The CDR3: CASSLGQRSEAFF. The CDR3 DNA is TGTGCCAGCAGTTTAGGGCAGCGTTCTGAAGCTTTCTTT.

This rearrangement joins TRBV30 to TRBJ1-1, with D uncertain. The CDR3 runs to 11 residues. Germline V lookup: CDR1 GTSNPN, CDR2 SVGIG (reference sequence). V was pared by 3 bases and J by 3 bases, with 5 bases between. CDR3 DNA: TGTGCCTGGAGGGGTTACACTGAAGCTTTCTTT. Amino acid sequence: CAWRGYTEAFF.

The genes are TRBV3-1 (or the pseudogene TRBV3-2) and TRBJ2-5, with a possible D match to TRBD2 (6 bases). Trimming took off 4 bases at V and 5 bases at J, with 17 bases between the two ends. Germline CDR1 LGHDT, CDR2 YNNKEL (reference sequence). This CDR3 spans 15 amino acids. CDR3 in DNA: TGTGCCAGCAGCCCCGAGTGGGCTGCGGGGGAGACCCAGTACTTC. Translated, it gives CASSPEWAAGETQYF.

The chain has TRBV5-4 and TRBJ2-5, with D maybe TRBD1 (6 bases). Germline loops: CDR1 SGHNT, CDR2 YYREEE (reference sequence). This CDR3 has 15 residues. The V gene lost 0 bases and the J gene lost 4 bases, with 13 bases spanning the gap. The chain's CDR3 is CASSLARGLAETQYF. CDR3 DNA sequence: TGTGCCAGCAGCTTGGCCAGGGGCTTAGCAGAGACCCAGTACTTC. Drawing the rest from reference TRBV5-4 and TRBJ2-5, the complete variable domain is ETGVTQSPTHLIKTRGQQVTLRCSSQSGHNTVSWYQQALGQGPQFIFQYYREEENGRGNFPPRFSGLQFPNYSSELNVNALELDDSALYLCASSLARGLAETQYFGPGTRLLVL.

The chain carries TRBV15 and TRBJ2-1, with 8 bases fitting TRBD1. CDR3 size: 15 residues. CDR1 is LNHNV, CDR2 YYDKDF, per germline (reference sequence). Trimming at V came to 5 bases and at J to 3 bases, leaving 6 bases not matched to a gene. In DNA, the CDR3 is TGTGCCACCAGCGGCCTTGGACAGGGCTACAATGAGCAGTTCTTC. Its protein product is CATSGLGQGYNEQFF. Full variable domain (remainder filled in from reference TRBV15 and TRBJ2-1): DAMVIQNPRYQVTQFGKPVTLSCSQTLNHNVMYWYQQKSSQAPKLLFHYYDKDFNNEADTPDNFQSRRPNTSFCFLDIRSPGLGDTAMYLCATSGLGQGYNEQFFGPGTRLTVL.

The genes are TRBV7-2 and TRBJ2-3; 7 bases agree with TRBD2. Trimming at V came to 4 bases and at J to 2 bases, leaving 6 bases not matched to a gene. The CDR3 has 15 amino acids. From germline, CDR1 is SGHTA and CDR2 FQGNSA. In nucleotides, the CDR3 is TGTGCCAGCAGCTCACGTCGGGGGGTCACAGATACGCAGTATTTT. It encodes CASSSRRGVTDTQYF. Together with reference TRBV7-2 and TRBJ2-3, the CDR3 gives the full variable domain: GAGVSQSPSNKVTEKGKDVELRCDPISGHTALYWYRQSLGQGLEFLIYFQGNSAPDKSGLPSDRFSAERTGGSVSTLTIQRTQQEDSAVYLCASSSRRGVTDTQYFGPGTRLTVL.

The rearrangement joins TRBV5-6 to TRBJ1-5, with 8 bases aligning to TRBD1. The CDR3 has 15 residues. Germline trimming cut 4 bases from V and 4 bases from J; bases unmatched to any gene: 7. Per germline, CDR1 SGHDT and CDR2 YYEEEE. The CDR3 DNA sequence: TGTGCCAGCAGCCACGGACAGGGCGCTAATCAGCCCCAGCATTTT. Translation gives CASSHGQGANQPQHF. The whole variable domain, filled in from reference TRBV5-6 and TRBJ1-5, reads DAGVTQSPTHLIKTRGQQVTLRCSPKSGHDTVSWYQQALGQGPQFIFQYYEEEERQRGNFPDRFSGHQFPNYSSELNVNALLLGDSALYLCASSHGQGANQPQHFGDGTRLSIL.

The V and J genes are TRBV4-1 and TRBJ2-1; 7 positions match TRBD1. CDR3 length equals 17 residues. Germline assignment: CDR1 MGHRA and CDR2 YSYEKL. V lost 0 bases, J lost 7 bases, and 12 bases stayed unmatched. The CDR3, as DNA: TGCGCCAGCAGCCAAGAATCGGAGACAGGGTGGAAAAATGAGCAGTTCTTC. Protein sequence: CASSQESETGWKNEQFF.

The rearrangement uses TRBV14 and TRBJ1-2, with D uncertain. This CDR3 has 12 amino acids. Trimming took 6 bases from V and 6 from J, leaving 11 bases between them. CDR1 is SGHDN, CDR2 FVKESK, per germline. The CDR3 DNA is TGTGCCAGCAGTCCTCGGAGGGATGGCTACACCTTC. Its protein is CASSPRRDGYTF.

The chain joins TRBV20-1 to TRBJ2-7, with D maybe TRBD2 (5 bases). The CDR3 sequence is 13 residues long. With 3 bases removed from V and 4 bases from J, the gap between germline ends came to 13 bases. Germline lookup yields CDR1 DFQATT and CDR2 SNEGSKA (reference sequence). The CDR3 sequence: CSASASRTYEQYF. CDR3 bases: TGCAGTGCTAGTGCTAGCCGGACGTACGAGCAGTACTTC.

V gene TRBV6-5 combines with J gene TRBJ1-4; possible D gene TRBD1, 6 bases. Trimming shortened V by 5 bases and J by 3 bases, and 13 bases separated the two germline ends. Germline V gives CDR1 MNHEY, CDR2 SVGAGI. The CDR3 length is 15 residues. Here the CDR3 DNA reads TGTGCCAGCAGTCACCGAGGGGGGCCTAATGAAAAACTGTTTTTT. Translated, it gives CASSHRGGPNEKLFF.

The chain recombines TRBV23-1 with TRBJ1-6, with TRBD1 matching over 10 bases. TRBV23-1 is an ORF; its function is uncertain. After removal of 4 bases from V and 10 bases from J, the junction contained 13 bases not matched to a gene. This CDR3 spans 17 amino acids. The CDR3 protein is CASSPLEGDRGLSPLHF. CDR3 in DNA: TGCGCCAGCAGTCCTCTGGAGGGGGACAGGGGCTTGTCACCCCTCCACTTT.

The V call is TRBV18, the J call TRBJ2-2; no definite D call. Germline CDR1 is KGHSH and CDR2 is LQKENI. The CDR3 spans 14 residues. V was cut by 1 base and J by 7 bases, with 10 bases left in between. The CDR3 protein is CASSPLELGGELFF. The CDR3 DNA is TGTGCCAGCTCACCACTTGAGCTCGGCGGGGAGCTGTTTTTT.

This chain uses TRBV6-5 with TRBJ2-5; TRBD2 matches at 8 bases. The length of the CDR3 is 15 residues. Germline trimming cut 0 bases from V and 7 bases from J; bases unmatched to any gene: 7. The germline gives CDR1 MNHEY, CDR2 SVGAGI. CDR3: CASSYSRGGLRTQYF. The CDR3 DNA sequence: TGTGCCAGCAGTTACTCACGGGGGGGGCTTCGGACCCAGTACTTC.

The chain links TRBV14 to TRBJ2-1; 8 bases map to TRBD2. This CDR3 has 16 residues. After removal of 2 bases from V and 8 bases from J, the junction contained 11 bases not matched to a gene. Germline V CDR1 and CDR2: SGHDN, FVKESK. This chain's CDR3 is CASSQRRGAGRDEQFF. CDR3 coding DNA: TGTGCCAGCAGCCAAAGGCGGGGGGCGGGTCGCGATGAGCAGTTCTTC.

This chain joins TRBV7-9 and TRBJ1-5, with a possible D match to TRBD1 (6 bases). The CDR3 length is 16 residues. Germline loops: CDR1 SEHNR, CDR2 FQNEAQ (reference sequence). V was cut by 5 bases and J by 2 bases, with 16 bases left in between. The CDR3 region is CASSPDWGAGNQPQHF. Here the CDR3 DNA reads TGTGCCAGCAGCCCGGACTGGGGGGCCGGCAATCAGCCCCAGCATTTT.

The chain is built from TRBV3-1 (or the pseudogene TRBV3-2) and TRBJ2-5, with 8 bases matching TRBD2. V dropped 0 bases and J dropped 2; count of bases not matched to a gene: 14. Germline CDR1 reads LGHDT; CDR2 reads YNNKEL (reference sequence). The CDR3 sequence is 19 residues long. The CDR3 spells CASSQDVRTGGRIQETQYF. CDR3 coding DNA: TGTGCCAGCAGCCAAGATGTTCGGACGGGCGGGAGGATTCAAGAGACCCAGTACTTC.

The J gene is TRBJ2-3, the V gene TRBV18, with 7 bases identical to TRBD2. The CDR3 spans 15 residues. Per germline, CDR1 KGHSH and CDR2 LQKENI. Trimming cost V 2 bases and J 2 bases; bases outside gene matches: 4. Here the CDR3 reads CASSPSGVNTDTQYF. The CDR3, as DNA: TGTGCCAGCTCACCAAGCGGGGTTAACACAGATACGCAGTATTTT.

V and J are TRBV19 and TRBJ1-2; D is unresolved. The germline V gene encodes CDR1 LNHDA and CDR2 SQIVND (reference sequence). V was shortened by 3 bases and J by 4 bases, with 6 bases between the two germline ends. This CDR3 is built from 12 residues. CDR3 sequence: CASSMAAYGYTF. As DNA, the CDR3 is TGTGCCAGTAGTATGGCAGCCTATGGCTACACCTTC.